These T cell receptor beta chains were read from a single sample in a study of shared clonotypes between healthy human individuals. Profiling relied on immunoSEQ multiplex PCR, and the TCRdb table lists in-frame clones only, not all of them. The sample has about 300,000 clones, 74% seen once. The source material was memory CD4+ T cells sorted from blood. These receptors came from a young man in good health. CDR3s include the opening cysteine and the closing phenylalanine or tryptophan. A D gene is named only where the DNA matches it firmly. Not all rows give a size; the values are once, few, many and, for expanded clones, a class.

cdr3_aa: CASSPFTGNTEAFF; cdr3_nt: TGTGCCAGCTCACCATTTACAGGGAACACTGAAGCTTTCTTT; v_call: TRBV18; cdr3_length: 14; clone_size: -; j_call: TRBJ1-1; d_call: -
cdr3_aa: CASIRDRQGTSGELFF; cdr3_nt: TGTGCCAGCATCAGAGATCGACAGGGTACATCCGGGGAGCTGTTTTTT; v_call: TRBV18; cdr3_length: 16; clone_size: many; j_call: TRBJ2-2; d_call: TRBD1
cdr3_aa: CSVARTSGNYNEQFF; cdr3_nt: TGCAGCGTGGCCCGGACTAGCGGGAATTACAATGAGCAGTTCTTC; v_call: TRBV29-1; cdr3_length: 15; clone_size: -; j_call: TRBJ2-1; d_call: TRBD2
cdr3_aa: CASRQYTRSDEQFF; cdr3_nt: TGTGCCAGCAGACAATATACTAGAAGCGATGAGCAGTTCTTC; v_call: TRBV28; cdr3_length: 14; clone_size: -; j_call: TRBJ2-1; d_call: -
cdr3_aa: CATSRVEETQYF; cdr3_nt: TGTGCCACCAGCCGAGTAGAAGAGACCCAGTACTTC; v_call: TRBV15; cdr3_length: 12; clone_size: many; j_call: TRBJ2-5; d_call: -
cdr3_aa: CASTAGANQPQHF; cdr3_nt: TGTGCCAGTACGGCGGGGGCTAATCAGCCCCAGCATTTT; v_call: TRBV19; cdr3_length: 13; clone_size: -; j_call: TRBJ1-5; d_call: -
cdr3_aa: CASSAMVETQYF; cdr3_nt: TGTGCCAGCTCAGCGATGGTTGAGACCCAGTACTTC; v_call: TRBV2; cdr3_length: 12; clone_size: -; j_call: TRBJ2-5; d_call: -
cdr3_aa: CNVSPWDPNYGYTF; cdr3_nt: TGCAACGTTAGTCCGTGGGACCCTAACTATGGCTACACCTTC; v_call: TRBV29-1; cdr3_length: 14; clone_size: -; j_call: TRBJ1-2; d_call: -
cdr3_aa: CASSSPRAGTRGYTF; cdr3_nt: TGTGCCAGCAGCTCCCCTCGGGCAGGGACGCGTGGCTACACCTTC; v_call: TRBV11-2; cdr3_length: 15; clone_size: -; j_call: TRBJ1-2; d_call: -
cdr3_aa: CASSLGGEVGEQYF; cdr3_nt: TGTGCCAGCAGTCTCGGGGGCGAGGTGGGGGAGCAGTACTTC; v_call: TRBV2; cdr3_length: 14; clone_size: few; j_call: TRBJ2-7; d_call: -
cdr3_aa: CAISESVGQGAGYTF; cdr3_nt: TGTGCCATCAGTGAGTCGGTGGGACAGGGAGCTGGCTACACCTTC; v_call: TRBV10-3; cdr3_length: 15; clone_size: -; j_call: TRBJ1-2; d_call: TRBD1
cdr3_aa: CASSEQVWGTGELFF; cdr3_nt: TGTGCCAGCAGTGAACAAGTCTGGGGGACCGGGGAGCTGTTTTTT; v_call: TRBV2; cdr3_length: 15; clone_size: -; j_call: TRBJ2-2; d_call: -
cdr3_aa: CASSIGRNQETQYF; cdr3_nt: TGTGCCAGTAGTATAGGACGGAACCAAGAGACCCAGTACTTC; v_call: TRBV19; cdr3_length: 14; clone_size: -; j_call: TRBJ2-5; d_call: -
cdr3_aa: CASSLQGGNNSPLHF; cdr3_nt: TGTGCCAGCAGTCTACAGGGGGGGAATAATTCACCCCTCCACTTT; v_call: TRBV2; cdr3_length: 15; clone_size: few; j_call: TRBJ1-6; d_call: TRBD1
cdr3_aa: CASSAGSTDTQYF; cdr3_nt: TGTGCCAGCAGTGCGGGAAGCACAGATACGCAGTATTTT; v_call: TRBV6-4; cdr3_length: 13; clone_size: many; j_call: TRBJ2-3; d_call: -
cdr3_aa: CASSQEWAGFGNTIYF; cdr3_nt: TGCGCCAGCAGCCAAGAGTGGGCAGGGTTCGGAAACACCATATATTTT; v_call: TRBV4-1; cdr3_length: 16; clone_size: -; j_call: TRBJ1-3; d_call: -
cdr3_aa: CASRNRDAVHEQYF; cdr3_nt: TGTGCCAGCAGAAACCGGGACGCGGTCCACGAGCAGTACTTC; v_call: TRBV28; cdr3_length: 14; clone_size: once; j_call: TRBJ2-7; d_call: -
cdr3_aa: CASSRVYSYEQYF; cdr3_nt: TGTGCCAGCAGCCGAGTATACTCCTACGAGCAGTACTTC; v_call: TRBV11-2; cdr3_length: 13; clone_size: -; j_call: TRBJ2-7; d_call: -
cdr3_aa: CASSQVAGARGGGTQYF; cdr3_nt: TGCGCCAGCAGCCAAGTGGCAGGCGCGAGAGGCGGCGGGACCCAGTACTTC; v_call: TRBV4-1; cdr3_length: 17; clone_size: few; j_call: TRBJ2-5; d_call: -
cdr3_aa: CASSYTGSGETQYF; cdr3_nt: TGTGCCAGCAGCTACACAGGGTCGGGAGAGACCCAGTACTTC; v_call: TRBV7-2; cdr3_length: 14; clone_size: -; j_call: TRBJ2-5; d_call: -
cdr3_aa: CASSLDRTYQPQHF; cdr3_nt: TGTGCCAGCAGTTTAGACAGGACTTATCAGCCCCAGCATTTT; v_call: TRBV6-9; cdr3_length: 14; clone_size: -; j_call: TRBJ1-5; d_call: -
cdr3_aa: CASSLGQEETQYF; cdr3_nt: TGTGCCAGCAGCCTCGGACAGGAAGAGACCCAGTACTTC; v_call: TRBV11-3; cdr3_length: 13; clone_size: -; j_call: TRBJ2-5; d_call: TRBD1
cdr3_aa: CASSYRGLSGTRDTQYF; cdr3_nt: TGTGCCAGCAGTTATAGGGGGCTTAGCGGGACCCGGGATACGCAGTATTTT; v_call: TRBV11-2; cdr3_length: 17; clone_size: -; j_call: TRBJ2-3; d_call: -
cdr3_aa: CASSKGTDTQYF; cdr3_nt: TGTGCCAGCAGTAAAGGGACAGATACGCAGTATTTT; v_call: TRBV9; cdr3_length: 12; clone_size: -; j_call: TRBJ2-3; d_call: -
cdr3_aa: CASSLAGGTGEYEQYF; cdr3_nt: TGTGCCAGCAGCTTGGCGGGTGGGACCGGGGAGTACGAGCAGTACTTC; v_call: TRBV5-4; cdr3_length: 16; clone_size: -; j_call: TRBJ2-7; d_call: -
cdr3_aa: CASSLLGVDGELFF; cdr3_nt: TGTGCCAGCAGCTTACTGGGGGTCGACGGGGAGCTGTTTTTT; v_call: TRBV7-9; cdr3_length: 14; clone_size: -; j_call: TRBJ2-2; d_call: -
cdr3_aa: CASSVGFYSPLHF; cdr3_nt: TGTGCCAGCAGTGTGGGGTTTTATTCACCCCTCCACTTT; v_call: TRBV6-5; cdr3_length: 13; clone_size: -; j_call: TRBJ1-6; d_call: -
cdr3_aa: CASSESKVGIFSNQPQHF; cdr3_nt: TGCGCCAGCAGTGAGTCGAAGGTGGGAATCTTTAGCAATCAGCCCCAGCATTTT; v_call: TRBV10-2; cdr3_length: 18; clone_size: once; j_call: TRBJ1-5; d_call: -
cdr3_aa: CASSRRSGANVLTF; cdr3_nt: TGTGCCAGCAGCCGAAGATCTGGGGCCAACGTCCTGACTTTC; v_call: TRBV5-6; cdr3_length: 14; clone_size: once; j_call: TRBJ2-6; d_call: -
cdr3_aa: CASSLVAGQQETQYF; cdr3_nt: TGTGCCAGCAGCTTGGTTGCAGGCCAGCAAGAGACCCAGTACTTC; v_call: TRBV5-4; cdr3_length: 15; clone_size: -; j_call: TRBJ2-5; d_call: -
cdr3_aa: CASSAPGLRSSYEQYF; cdr3_nt: TGTGCCAGCAGCGCACCGGGACTTAGGAGCTCCTACGAGCAGTACTTC; v_call: TRBV5-6; cdr3_length: 16; clone_size: few; j_call: TRBJ2-7; d_call: -
cdr3_aa: CASSSPTPTQGRDYGYTF; cdr3_nt: TGTGCCAGCAGTTCCCCTACACCTACCCAGGGACGCGACTATGGCTACACCTTC; v_call: TRBV27; cdr3_length: 18; clone_size: -; j_call: TRBJ1-2; d_call: -
cdr3_aa: CASSLAEQGDRTQYF; cdr3_nt: TGCGCCAGCAGCTTGGCCGAACAGGGCGACAGGACCCAGTACTTC; v_call: TRBV5-1; cdr3_length: 15; clone_size: -; j_call: TRBJ2-5; d_call: -
cdr3_aa: CASSTGQGSGQYF; cdr3_nt: TGTGCCAGTAGTACCGGACAGGGGAGTGGGCAGTACTTC; v_call: TRBV19; cdr3_length: 13; clone_size: -; j_call: TRBJ2-7; d_call: TRBD1
cdr3_aa: CASSRAWGLGNTEAFF; cdr3_nt: TGTGCCAGCAGCCGAGCCTGGGGTCTCGGGAACACTGAAGCTTTCTTT; v_call: TRBV14; cdr3_length: 16; clone_size: -; j_call: TRBJ1-1; d_call: -
cdr3_aa: CASSFGQTRTGELFF; cdr3_nt: TGTGCCAGCAGTTTCGGACAGACAAGGACCGGGGAGCTGTTTTTT; v_call: TRBV27; cdr3_length: 15; clone_size: -; j_call: TRBJ2-2; d_call: -
cdr3_aa: CASSGPRSRATNEKLFF; cdr3_nt: TGTGCCAGCAGTGGTCCCCGTAGCCGGGCAACTAATGAAAAACTGTTTTTT; v_call: TRBV2; cdr3_length: 17; clone_size: -; j_call: TRBJ1-4; d_call: -
cdr3_aa: CASSFKSVGDTQYF; cdr3_nt: TGTGCCAGCAGCTTTAAGTCAGTGGGAGATACGCAGTATTTT; v_call: TRBV7-2; cdr3_length: 14; clone_size: few; j_call: TRBJ2-3; d_call: -
cdr3_aa: CASSLGQGGGYEQYF; cdr3_nt: TGTGCCAGCAGCTTGGGACAGGGAGGAGGCTACGAGCAGTACTTC; v_call: TRBV7-2; cdr3_length: 15; clone_size: -; j_call: TRBJ2-7; d_call: TRBD1
cdr3_aa: CASSRPSGAIYEQYF; cdr3_nt: TGTGCCAGCAGTCGACCCTCGGGAGCAATATACGAGCAGTACTTC; v_call: TRBV27; cdr3_length: 15; clone_size: few; j_call: TRBJ2-7; d_call: -
cdr3_aa: CASSIGGRASNEQFF; cdr3_nt: TGTGCCAGTAGTATAGGCGGGAGGGCATCCAATGAGCAGTTCTTC; v_call: TRBV19; cdr3_length: 15; clone_size: few; j_call: TRBJ2-1; d_call: TRBD2
cdr3_aa: CASSDHSRGSNQPQHF; cdr3_nt: TGTGCCAGCAGTGACCACAGTCGCGGGAGCAATCAGCCCCAGCATTTT; v_call: TRBV6-1; cdr3_length: 16; clone_size: -; j_call: TRBJ1-5; d_call: -
cdr3_aa: CASSEQDRDRGSDTQYF; cdr3_nt: TGTGCCAGCAGCGAACAAGACCGGGACAGGGGATCAGATACGCAGTATTTT; v_call: TRBV9; cdr3_length: 17; clone_size: -; j_call: TRBJ2-3; d_call: TRBD1
cdr3_aa: CASSKGGGPNTIYF; cdr3_nt: TGTGCCAGCAGCAAAGGGGGGGGCCCGAACACCATATATTTT; v_call: TRBV11-3; cdr3_length: 14; clone_size: -; j_call: TRBJ1-3; d_call: -
cdr3_aa: CASSQEHESEQYF; cdr3_nt: TGCGCCAGCAGCCAAGAACATGAGTCCGAGCAGTACTTC; v_call: TRBV4-1; cdr3_length: 13; clone_size: -; j_call: TRBJ2-7; d_call: -
cdr3_aa: CASILAGDTQYF; cdr3_nt: TGTGCCAGCATCCTAGCGGGAGATACGCAGTATTTT; v_call: TRBV2; cdr3_length: 12; clone_size: -; j_call: TRBJ2-3; d_call: TRBD2
cdr3_aa: CAISEGIAGDTGELFF; cdr3_nt: TGTGCCATCAGTGAGGGGATAGCGGGAGACACCGGGGAGCTGTTTTTT; v_call: TRBV10-3; cdr3_length: 16; clone_size: -; j_call: TRBJ2-2; d_call: TRBD2
cdr3_aa: CATSGGNSNQPQHF; cdr3_nt: TGTGCCACCTCAGGGGGAAATAGCAATCAGCCCCAGCATTTT; v_call: TRBV15; cdr3_length: 14; clone_size: -; j_call: TRBJ1-5; d_call: TRBD1
cdr3_aa: CASSLGGATARSDTQYF; cdr3_nt: TGTGCCAGCAGTTTAGGTGGAGCTACCGCCCGTTCAGATACGCAGTATTTT; v_call: TRBV25-1; cdr3_length: 17; clone_size: once; j_call: TRBJ2-3; d_call: -
cdr3_aa: CASSVGVGQISYEQYF; cdr3_nt: TGTGCCAGCAGCGTAGGTGTGGGACAAATCTCCTACGAGCAGTACTTC; v_call: TRBV9; cdr3_length: 16; clone_size: -; j_call: TRBJ2-7; d_call: -
cdr3_aa: CASSQPGRVTGYTF; cdr3_nt: TGCGCCAGCAGCCAACCCGGGAGGGTAACGGGCTACACCTTC; v_call: TRBV4-1; cdr3_length: 14; clone_size: -; j_call: TRBJ1-2; d_call: -
cdr3_aa: CASSQLPGLAVNEQFF; cdr3_nt: TGTGCCAGCTCACAATTACCGGGACTAGCGGTCAATGAGCAGTTCTTC; v_call: TRBV18; cdr3_length: 16; clone_size: -; j_call: TRBJ2-1; d_call: TRBD2
cdr3_aa: CASSHYRDQANTGELFF; cdr3_nt: TGTGCCAGCAGCCACTACAGGGACCAAGCGAACACCGGGGAGCTGTTTTTT; v_call: TRBV5-6; cdr3_length: 17; clone_size: -; j_call: TRBJ2-2; d_call: -
cdr3_aa: CASSLTGFVTGELFF; cdr3_nt: TGTGCCAGCAGTTTAACAGGGTTTGTCACCGGGGAGCTGTTTTTT; v_call: TRBV2; cdr3_length: 15; clone_size: -; j_call: TRBJ2-2; d_call: -
cdr3_aa: CSVDRQGWPRYNEQFF; cdr3_nt: TGCAGCGTTGACCGACAGGGTTGGCCAAGATACAATGAGCAGTTCTTC; v_call: TRBV29-1; cdr3_length: 16; clone_size: -; j_call: TRBJ2-1; d_call: TRBD1
cdr3_aa: CATAGGTEAFF; cdr3_nt: TGTGCCACTGCAGGGGGCACTGAAGCTTTCTTT; v_call: TRBV10-3; cdr3_length: 11; clone_size: few; j_call: TRBJ1-1; d_call: TRBD1
cdr3_aa: CASRRDLQGDVGYTF; cdr3_nt: TGTGCCAGCAGGCGGGACCTACAGGGGGATGTTGGCTACACCTTC; v_call: TRBV6-1; cdr3_length: 15; clone_size: few; j_call: TRBJ1-2; d_call: TRBD1
cdr3_aa: CASSLVRQGFNQPQHF; cdr3_nt: TGCGCCAGCAGCTTGGTGAGACAGGGGTTCAATCAGCCCCAGCATTTT; v_call: TRBV5-1; cdr3_length: 16; clone_size: once; j_call: TRBJ1-5; d_call: TRBD1
cdr3_aa: CASSGLANNEQFF; cdr3_nt: TGTGCCAGCTCGGGACTAGCAAACAATGAGCAGTTCTTC; v_call: TRBV11-3; cdr3_length: 13; clone_size: -; j_call: TRBJ2-1; d_call: TRBD2